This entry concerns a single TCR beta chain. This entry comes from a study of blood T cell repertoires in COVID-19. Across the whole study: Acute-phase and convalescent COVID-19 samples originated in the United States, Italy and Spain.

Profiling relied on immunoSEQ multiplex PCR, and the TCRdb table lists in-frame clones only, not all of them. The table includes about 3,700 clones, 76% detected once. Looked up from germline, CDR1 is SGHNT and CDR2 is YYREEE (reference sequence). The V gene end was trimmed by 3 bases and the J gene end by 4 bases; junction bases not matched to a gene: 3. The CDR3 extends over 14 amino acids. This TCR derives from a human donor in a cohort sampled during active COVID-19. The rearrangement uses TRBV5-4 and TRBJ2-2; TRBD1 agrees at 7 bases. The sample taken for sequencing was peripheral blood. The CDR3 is CASSSGQATGELFF. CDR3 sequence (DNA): TGTGCCAGCAGCTCCGGACAGGCCACCGGGGAGCTGTTTTTT.